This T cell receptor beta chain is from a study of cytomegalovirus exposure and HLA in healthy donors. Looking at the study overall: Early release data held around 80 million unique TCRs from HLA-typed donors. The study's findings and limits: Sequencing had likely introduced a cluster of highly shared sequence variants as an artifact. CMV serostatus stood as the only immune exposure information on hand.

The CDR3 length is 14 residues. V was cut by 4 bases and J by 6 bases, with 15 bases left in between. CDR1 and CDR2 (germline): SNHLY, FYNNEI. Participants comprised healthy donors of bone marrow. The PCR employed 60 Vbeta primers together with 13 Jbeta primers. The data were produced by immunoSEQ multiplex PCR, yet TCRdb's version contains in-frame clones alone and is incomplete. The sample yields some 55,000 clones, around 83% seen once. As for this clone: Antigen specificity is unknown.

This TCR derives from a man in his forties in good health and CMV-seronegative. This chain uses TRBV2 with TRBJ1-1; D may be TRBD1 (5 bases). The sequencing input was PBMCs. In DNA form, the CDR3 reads TGTGCCAGCAGTGTGGAGGGCTTAGGGGCTGAAGCTTTCTTT. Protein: CASSVEGLGAEAFF. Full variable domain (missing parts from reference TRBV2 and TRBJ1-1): EPEVTQTPSHQVTQMGQEVILRCVPISNHLYFYWYRQILGQKVEFLVSFYNNEISEKSEIFDDQFSVERPDGSNFTLKIRSTKLEDSAMYFCASSVEGLGAEAFFGQGTRLTVV.